Listed here is a single T cell receptor (beta chain). Measured with immunoSEQ multiplex PCR; TCRdb has only the in-frame clones, and not every one. The top ten hold roughly 0.13% of the sample, which has around 2.1 million clones, approximately 96% seen once. Researchers partitioned CD4+ cells into CD45RA+ naive and CD45RA-negative memory subsets. The sample comes from a study of shared clonotypes between healthy human individuals. Study as a whole: Three plates were used per donor for CD4 naive, three for CD4 memory, two for CD8 naive and one for CD8 memory.

The TCR sequence derives from a man younger than 30 in good health. Source material: naive CD4+ T cells sorted from blood. Subset noted: CD45RA+ positively selected.

The CDR3 DNA follows: TGCGCCAGCAGCCATATTGGACAGGGAGAGCAAGAGACCCAGTACTTC. Protein: CASSHIGQGEQETQYF. This sequence joins TRBV4-1 and TRBJ2-5; 8 bases are shared with TRBD1. Germline loops: CDR1 MGHRA, CDR2 YSYEKL. The CDR3 consists of 16 residues. V was pared by 3 bases and J by 2 bases, with 8 bases of the junction left unmatched.